A selection of T cell receptor beta chains follows, all from one sample in a study of PD-1 blockade in classical Hodgkin lymphoma. Assay used: immunoSEQ multiplex PCR; TCRdb lists only in-frame clones, some missing. The sample shows tens of thousands of clones, over 70% of them seen only once. The material sequenced was peripheral blood mononuclear cells (PBMCs), taken before the second cycle of nivolumab. The receptor set was obtained from a human donor with classical Hodgkin lymphoma. Each CDR3 is given with its conserved first and last residue. A D gene is named only where the DNA matches it firmly.

>.|TRBJ1-1|TRBV19|14
CASSIGTENTEAFF
TGTGCCAGTAGTATCGGGACTGAGAACACTGAAGCTTTCTTT
>.|TRBJ2-3|TRBV27|12
CASSRKADTQYF
TGTGCCAGCAGTAGGAAAGCAGATACGCAGTATTTT
>.|TRBJ2-5|TRBV29-1|12
CSVELLEETQYF
TGCAGCGTTGAACTGCTAGAAGAGACCCAGTACTTC
>.|TRBJ2-3|TRBV9|14
CASSVGGSTDTQYF
TGTGCCAGCAGCGTAGGGGGGAGCACAGATACGCAGTATTTT
>.|TRBJ2-7|TRBV2|13
CASSVQGLGEQYF
TGTGCCAGCAGTGTTCAGGGGCTGGGCGAGCAGTACTTC
>.|TRBJ2-7|TRBV19|13
CASSRYSHTREYF
TGTGCCAGTAGTAGGTACAGCCATACGAGGGAGTACTTC
>TRBD2|TRBJ2-7|TRBV20-1|11
CSAWRESEQYF
TGCAGTGCTTGGCGGGAGAGCGAGCAGTACTTC
>.|TRBJ1-1|TRBV7-9|13
CASSRSLNTEAFF
TGTGCCAGCAGCCGATCACTTAACACTGAAGCTTTCTTT
>TRBD1|TRBJ1-2|TRBV6-6|14
CASSLVTGGFGYTF
TGTGCCAGCAGTCTCGTAACAGGGGGCTTTGGCTACACCTTC
>.|TRBJ1-3|TRBV6-5|13
CASSYHRGNTIYF
TGTGCCAGCAGTTACCACAGGGGAAACACCATATATTTT